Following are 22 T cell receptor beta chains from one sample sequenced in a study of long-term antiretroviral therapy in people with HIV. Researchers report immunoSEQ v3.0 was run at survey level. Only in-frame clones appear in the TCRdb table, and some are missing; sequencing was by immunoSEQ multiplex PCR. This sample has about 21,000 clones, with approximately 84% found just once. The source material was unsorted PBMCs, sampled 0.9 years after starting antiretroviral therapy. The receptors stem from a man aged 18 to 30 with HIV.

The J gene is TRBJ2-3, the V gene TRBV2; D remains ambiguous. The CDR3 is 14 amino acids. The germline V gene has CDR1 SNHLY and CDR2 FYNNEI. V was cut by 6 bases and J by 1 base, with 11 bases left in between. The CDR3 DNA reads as TGTGCCAGCAGCCTCAATATGGGCACAGATACGCAGTATTTT. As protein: CASSLNMGTDTQYF.

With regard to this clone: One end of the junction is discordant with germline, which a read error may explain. The CDR3: CASSPGQGGSHF. DNA of the CDR3: TGTGCCAGCTCTCCCGGACAGGGAGGTTCCCACTTC. The chain couples TRBV18 to TRBJ1-2, with TRBD1 matching 8 bases. Germline-derived CDR1 and CDR2 are KGHSH and LQKENI. The CDR3 runs 12 residues.

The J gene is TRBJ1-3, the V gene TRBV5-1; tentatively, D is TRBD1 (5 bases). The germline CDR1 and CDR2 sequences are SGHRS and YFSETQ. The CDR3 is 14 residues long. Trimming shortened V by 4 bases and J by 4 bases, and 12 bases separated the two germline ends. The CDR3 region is CASSTTGVGNTIYF. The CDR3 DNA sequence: TGCGCCAGCAGCACAACAGGAGTCGGAAACACCATATATTTT.

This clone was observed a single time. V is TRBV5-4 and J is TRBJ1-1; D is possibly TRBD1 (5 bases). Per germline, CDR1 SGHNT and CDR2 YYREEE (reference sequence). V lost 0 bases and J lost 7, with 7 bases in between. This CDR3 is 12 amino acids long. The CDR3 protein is CASSLAGGEAFF. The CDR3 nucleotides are TGTGCCAGCAGCTTGGCCGGGGGTGAAGCTTTCTTT.

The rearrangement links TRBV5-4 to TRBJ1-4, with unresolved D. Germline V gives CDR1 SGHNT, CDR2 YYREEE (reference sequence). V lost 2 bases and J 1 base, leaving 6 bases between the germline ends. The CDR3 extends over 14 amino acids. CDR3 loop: CASSFWGTNEKLFF. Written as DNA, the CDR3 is TGTGCCAGCAGCTTTTGGGGAACTAATGAAAAACTGTTTTTT.

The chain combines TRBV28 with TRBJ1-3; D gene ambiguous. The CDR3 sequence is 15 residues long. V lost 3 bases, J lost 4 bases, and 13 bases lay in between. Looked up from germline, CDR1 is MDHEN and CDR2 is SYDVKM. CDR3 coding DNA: TGTGCCAGCAGTTTCGGGTCTACATCAGGAAACACCATATATTTT. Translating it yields CASSFGSTSGNTIYF.

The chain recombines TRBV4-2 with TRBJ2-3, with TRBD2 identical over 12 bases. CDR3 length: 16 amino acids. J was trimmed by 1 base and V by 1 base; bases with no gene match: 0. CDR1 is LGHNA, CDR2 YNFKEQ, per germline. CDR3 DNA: TGTGCCAGCAGCCAAGGACTAGCGGGGGGCACAGATACGCAGTATTTT. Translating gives CASSQGLAGGTDTQYF.

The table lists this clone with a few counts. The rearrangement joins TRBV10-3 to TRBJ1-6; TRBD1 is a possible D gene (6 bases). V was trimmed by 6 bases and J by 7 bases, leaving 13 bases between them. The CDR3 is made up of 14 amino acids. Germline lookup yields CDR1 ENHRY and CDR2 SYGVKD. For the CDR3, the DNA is TGTGCCATCAGAACCGGGACAAGGAATTCACCCCTCCACTTT. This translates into CAIRTGTRNSPLHF.

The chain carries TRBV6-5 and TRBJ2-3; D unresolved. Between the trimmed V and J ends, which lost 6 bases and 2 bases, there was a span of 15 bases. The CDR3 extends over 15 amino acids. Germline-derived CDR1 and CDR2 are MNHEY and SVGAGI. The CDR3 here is CASRDTAHYTDTQYF. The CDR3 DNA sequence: TGTGCCAGCAGAGATACGGCTCACTACACAGATACGCAGTATTTT.

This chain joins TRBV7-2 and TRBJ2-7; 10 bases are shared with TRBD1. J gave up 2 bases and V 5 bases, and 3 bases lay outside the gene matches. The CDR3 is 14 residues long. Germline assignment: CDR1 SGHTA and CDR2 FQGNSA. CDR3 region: CASSRQGATYEQYV. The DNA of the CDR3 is TGTGCCAGCAGCCGACAGGGGGCCACCTACGAGCAGTACGTC.

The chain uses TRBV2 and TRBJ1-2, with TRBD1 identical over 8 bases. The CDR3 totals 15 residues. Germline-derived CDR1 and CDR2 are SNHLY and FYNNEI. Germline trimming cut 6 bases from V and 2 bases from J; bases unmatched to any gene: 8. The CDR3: CASRSIRTGNYGYTF. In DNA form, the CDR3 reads TGTGCCAGCAGATCCATTCGGACAGGGAACTATGGCTACACCTTC.

The CDR3 protein is CASTLTGTYNEQFF. The CDR3 DNA sequence: TGCGCCAGCACCCTGACAGGGACCTACAATGAGCAGTTCTTC. The chain uses TRBV5-1 and TRBJ2-1; 7 positions match TRBD1. With V trimmed by 6 bases and J by 2 bases, 5 bases remained unmatched. The germline CDR1 and CDR2 sequences are SGHRS and YFSETQ. The CDR3 totals 14 residues.

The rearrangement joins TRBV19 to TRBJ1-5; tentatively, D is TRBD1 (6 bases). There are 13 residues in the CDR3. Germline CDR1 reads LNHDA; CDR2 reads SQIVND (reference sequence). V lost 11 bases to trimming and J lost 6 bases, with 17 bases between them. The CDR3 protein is CACRQAVFQPQHF. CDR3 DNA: TGTGCCTGCAGACAGGCCGTCTTTCAGCCCCAGCATTTT.

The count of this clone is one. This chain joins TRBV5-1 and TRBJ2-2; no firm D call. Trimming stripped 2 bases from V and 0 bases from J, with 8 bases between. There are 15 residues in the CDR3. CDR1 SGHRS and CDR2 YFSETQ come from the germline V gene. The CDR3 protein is CASSFSSTNTGELFF. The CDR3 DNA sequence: TGCGCCAGCAGCTTTAGCAGTACGAACACCGGGGAGCTGTTTTTT.

CDR3 coding DNA: TGTGCCATCAGTGAGGGACAGGGTAACGCCACCTTC. Translation: CAISEGQGNATF. The chain employs TRBV10-3 and TRBJ1-2; TRBD1 agrees at 8 bases. Germline V gene data show CDR1 as ENHRY and CDR2 as SYGVKD. The CDR3 is made up of 12 amino acids. The V gene end was trimmed by 2 bases and the J gene end by 13 bases; junction bases not matched to a gene: 6.

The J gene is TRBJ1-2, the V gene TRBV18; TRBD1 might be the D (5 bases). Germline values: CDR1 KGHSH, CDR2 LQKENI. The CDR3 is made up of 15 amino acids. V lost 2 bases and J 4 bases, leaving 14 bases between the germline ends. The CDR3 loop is CASSPSAGIPYGYTF. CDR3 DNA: TGTGCCAGCTCACCATCGGCAGGGATCCCCTATGGCTACACCTTC.

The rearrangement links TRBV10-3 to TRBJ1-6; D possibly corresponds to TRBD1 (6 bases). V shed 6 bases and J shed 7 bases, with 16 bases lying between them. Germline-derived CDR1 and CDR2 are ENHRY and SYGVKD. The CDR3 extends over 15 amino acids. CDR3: CAISLTGMRNSPLHF. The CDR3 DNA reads TGTGCCATCAGCCTTACAGGGATGAGGAATTCACCCCTCCACTTT.

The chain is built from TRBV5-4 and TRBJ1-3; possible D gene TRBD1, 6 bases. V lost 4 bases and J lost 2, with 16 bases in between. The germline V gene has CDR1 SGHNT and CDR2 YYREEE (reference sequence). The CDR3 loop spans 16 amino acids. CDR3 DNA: TGTGCCAGCAGCATTACAGGGTTAGTAGCTGGAAACACCATATATTTT. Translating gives CASSITGLVAGNTIYF.

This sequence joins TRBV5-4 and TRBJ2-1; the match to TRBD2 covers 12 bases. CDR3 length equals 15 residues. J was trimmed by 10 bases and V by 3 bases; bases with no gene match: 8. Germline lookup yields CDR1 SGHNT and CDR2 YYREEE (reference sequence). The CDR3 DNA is TGTGCCAGCAGCTACCCGGGACTAGCGGGCTGGGAGCAGTTCTTC. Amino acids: CASSYPGLAGWEQFF.

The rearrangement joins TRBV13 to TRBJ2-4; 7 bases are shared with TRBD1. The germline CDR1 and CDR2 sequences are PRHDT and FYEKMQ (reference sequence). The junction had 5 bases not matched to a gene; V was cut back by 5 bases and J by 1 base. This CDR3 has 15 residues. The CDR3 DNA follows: TGTGCCAGCAGCCCCCCGACAGGGGCCAAAAACATTCAGTACTTC. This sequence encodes CASSPPTGAKNIQYF.

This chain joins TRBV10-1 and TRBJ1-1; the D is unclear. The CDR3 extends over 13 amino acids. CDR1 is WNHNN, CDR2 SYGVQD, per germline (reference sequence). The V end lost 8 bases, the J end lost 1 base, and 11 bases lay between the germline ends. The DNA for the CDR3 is TGCGCCAGCCGGTTAGAGGGGAACACTGAAGCTTTCTTT. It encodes CASRLEGNTEAFF.

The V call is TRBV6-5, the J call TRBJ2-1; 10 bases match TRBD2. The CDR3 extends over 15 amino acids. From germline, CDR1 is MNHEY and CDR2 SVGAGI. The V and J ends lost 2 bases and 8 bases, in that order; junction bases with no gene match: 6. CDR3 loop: CASSYSGGAGDEQFF. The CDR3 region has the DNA TGTGCCAGCAGTTACAGCGGGGGGGCCGGGGATGAGCAGTTCTTC.